The TCR beta chain described here comes from a study of cytomegalovirus exposure and HLA in healthy donors. Findings and limits, study-wide: Reports credit the classifier with highly specific, highly sensitive diagnosis of cytomegalovirus status. As immune exposure information, only CMV serostatus was available. Accurate HLA-A and HLA-B prediction from TCR beta sequences was reported for most subjects.

In regard to this clone: Its target is unknown. A far larger clone is just one base off, so this is likely a read error.

PCR was performed using 60 Vbeta and 13 Jbeta primers. Some clones are missing from TCRdb's copy, which holds only in-frame ones; the method was immunoSEQ multiplex PCR. This sample has fewer than 150,000 clones, with roughly 74% found just once. V was shortened by 6 bases and J by 7 bases, with 19 bases between the two germline ends. The CDR3 runs 14 residues. Germline V gene sequence: CDR1 MNHEY, CDR2 SVGAGI. The rearrangement uses TRBV6-5 and TRBJ2-7; maybe TRBD1 (6 bases). Sequencing was performed on PBMCs. The TCR originated in a woman aged 50 to 60 in good health and CMV-seropositive. CDR3 bases: TGTGCCAGCAGCCTAAACAGGGTAGGCAATGAGCAGTACTTC. Its translation is CASSLNRVGNEQYF.